A selection of T cell receptor beta chains follows, all from one sample in a study of T cell responses to AZD1222 COVID-19 vaccine. Clones were read by immunoSEQ multiplex PCR, and TCRdb kept only the in-frame ones, dropping some. The profile shows under 25,000 clones, approximately 84% of them singletons. Sequencing was performed on peripheral blood, taken 28 days after the second AZD1222 dose. The source is an adult who received the AZD1222 COVID-19 vaccine. The CDR3 runs from the conserved cysteine through the conserved F or W. The order of the fields is J gene, clone size, D gene, V gene, CDR3 DNA, CDR3 protein. The D gene is left open where the match is weak. Some rows mark clone size as missing; the rest say once, few, many or name a class of expanded clone.

TRBJ2-1 few NA TRBV11-3 TGTGCCAGCAGCTTAGGACGGGAAGGCGGTGAGCAGTTCTTC CASSLGREGGEQFF
TRBJ1-4 NA TRBD1 TRBV9 TGTGCCAGCAGCACCGACAGGGGATTGACTAATGAAAAACTGTTTTTT CASSTDRGLTNEKLFF
TRBJ1-1 NA NA TRBV3-1/TRBV3-2 TGTGCCAGCAGCCCGACTGCGGGTATGAACACTGAAGCTTTCTTT CASSPTAGMNTEAFF
TRBJ2-5 NA NA TRBV6-2/TRBV6-3 TGTGCCAGCAGTTACTCGATGTTTGGGGAGACCCAGTACTTC CASSYSMFGETQYF
TRBJ2-7 NA TRBD1 TRBV6-5 TGTGCCAGCAGTTACTTTCAGGGGGCTTCCCGGGAGCAGTACTTC CASSYFQGASREQYF
TRBJ2-1 NA NA TRBV19 TGTGCCAGTAGTATAGTAAGGGACTCCTACTACAATGAGCAGTTCTTC CASSIVRDSYYNEQFF
TRBJ2-2 NA NA TRBV5-1 TGCGCCAGCAGCTTCTGGGGGATGAACACCGGGGAGCTGTTTTTT CASSFWGMNTGELFF
TRBJ2-7 few TRBD2 TRBV3-1/TRBV3-2 TGTGCCAGCAGCCAAGAGGCTAGCGGAGAGGTCGAGCAGTACTTC CASSQEASGEVEQYF
TRBJ2-7 NA TRBD1 TRBV11-3 TGTGCCAGCAGCCAGACAGGGGAGCAGTACTTC CASSQTGEQYF
TRBJ2-1 NA TRBD1 TRBV24-1 TGTGCCACCAGTGATAGAACAGGGGCGGGCAATGAGCAGTTCTTC CATSDRTGAGNEQFF
TRBJ1-2 NA NA TRBV27 TGTGCCAGCAGTTTGGCTGGGAACAACTATGGCTACACCTTC CASSLAGNNYGYTF
TRBJ1-6 NA NA TRBV21-1 TGTGCCAGCAGCAAAGATGTAGGGGCCGGGCAGGGGACCCTCCACTTT CASSKDVGAGQGTLHF
TRBJ2-2 NA TRBD2 TRBV9 TGTGCCAGCAGCGTAGGACTAGCGGGAGGGCCGGAGAGCAAGGGGGAGCTGTTTTTT CASSVGLAGGPESKGELFF
TRBJ2-7 NA TRBD2 TRBV28 TGTGCCAGCACCGCGGGCGCTAGCGGGAGGGCCGGGGAGCAGTACTTC CASTAGASGRAGEQYF
TRBJ1-4 NA NA TRBV5-1 TGCGCCAGCAGCCCTACAGGGACTAAGGGGCTTAATGAAAAACTGTTTTTT CASSPTGTKGLNEKLFF
TRBJ2-3 NA NA TRBV28 TGTGCCAGCAGTTTTAGGTCAGATACGCAGTATTTT CASSFRSDTQYF
TRBJ1-2 once NA TRBV7-2 TGTGCCAGCAGCGCCTTACCGGGGAACTATGGCTACACCTTC CASSALPGNYGYTF
TRBJ2-3 NA TRBD1 TRBV5-1 TGCGCCAGCAGCTTGGCCGAATTGACAGGGTACACAGATACGCAGTATTTT CASSLAELTGYTDTQYF
TRBJ1-2 NA NA TRBV3-1/TRBV3-2 TGTGCCAGCAGCCAAGATGTGACGGATCCCTATGGCTACACCTTC CASSQDVTDPYGYTF
TRBJ2-1 few TRBD1 TRBV7-8 TGTGCCAGCAGTTACCCGGGACAGGGCCAGCATAAGACCTACAATGAGCAGTTCTTC CASSYPGQGQHKTYNEQFF
TRBJ2-1 NA TRBD2 TRBV27 TGTGCCAGCAGTTTGGGGACTAGCGGGGGGAATGAGCAGTTCTTC CASSLGTSGGNEQFF
TRBJ2-5 NA TRBD2 TRBV27 TGTGCCAGCAGGGGCCCGACTAGCGGGAGTTTCGAGACCCAGTACTTC CASRGPTSGSFETQYF
TRBJ2-5 NA TRBD1 TRBV19 TGTGCCAGTAGTATAGTGGGCAGGGGGCGAGAGACCCAGTACTTC CASSIVGRGRETQYF
TRBJ2-6 NA TRBD1 TRBV18 TGTGCCAGCTCATTTGGGACAGGGAAAACTGGGGCCAACGTCCTGACTTTC CASSFGTGKTGANVLTF
TRBJ1-2 NA NA TRBV27 TGTGCCAGCAGGAAGGGACAATATGGCTACACCTTC CASRKGQYGYTF
TRBJ1-2 NA NA TRBV6-5 TGTGCCAGCAGCCCACCCGCAGGGTGGTATGGCTACACCTTC CASSPPAGWYGYTF
TRBJ2-2 NA NA TRBV5-5 TGTGCCAGCAGCTCGTCGGTACAGACGAACACCGGGGAGCTGTTTTTT CASSSSVQTNTGELFF
TRBJ2-5 NA TRBD1 TRBV25-1 TGTGCCAGCCAAATCGGTGACAGGGCCACCCAGTACTTC CASQIGDRATQYF
TRBJ1-6 NA NA TRBV10-3 TGTGCCATCAGGGCGGGTAGCTCCTATAATTCACCCCTCCACTTT CAIRAGSSYNSPLHF
TRBJ2-3 NA TRBD2 TRBV9 TGTGCCAGCAGCGAGGGGACTAGTACAGATACGCAGTATTTT CASSEGTSTDTQYF
TRBJ2-3 NA TRBD2 TRBV28 TGTGCCACCACCTTGTTTGCTAGCGGGAGACTCTCAGATACGCAGTATTTT CATTLFASGRLSDTQYF
TRBJ1-6 NA NA TRBV6-5 TGTGCCAGCAGTTACTCTAGAGGGTTGGGTTCACCCCTCCACTTT CASSYSRGLGSPLHF
TRBJ1-3 few NA TRBV2 TGTGCCAGCAGGCGACAGGACTCTGGAAACACCATATATTTT CASRRQDSGNTIYF
TRBJ2-7 NA NA TRBV28 TGTGCCAGCACCTCGCCCCAAGGTGACGAGCAGTACTTC CASTSPQGDEQYF
TRBJ2-7 NA NA TRBV5-5 TGTGCCAGCAGCCCGGGACGGCTCTCCTACGAGCAGTACTTC CASSPGRLSYEQYF
TRBJ1-6 NA NA TRBV5-4 TGTGCCAGCAGCTTAAAGACAGGAGAAGGGTCACCCCTCCACTTT CASSLKTGEGSPLHF
TRBJ2-1 NA NA TRBV7-2 TGTGCCAGCAGCTTTCCGTGGGGCAGCTCCTACAATGAGCAGTTCTTC CASSFPWGSSYNEQFF
TRBJ2-7 NA TRBD2 TRBV11-3 TGTTCGATGAGGGGCGGGGGATCTTCCTACGAGCAGTACTTC CSMRGGGSSYEQYF
TRBJ2-7 once TRBD2 TRBV7-6 TGTGCCAGCAGCTCGACTAGCCTTAGCGACGAGCAGTACTTC CASSSTSLSDEQYF
TRBJ2-1 NA NA TRBV29-1 TGCAGCGTTGAAGGCATTAAGGGGGGCGATGAGCAGTTCTTC CSVEGIKGGDEQFF
TRBJ2-5 NA TRBD1 TRBV5-1 TGCGCCAGCAGCTTGTCAGGGACAGATAAAGAGACCCAGTACTTC CASSLSGTDKETQYF
TRBJ1-4 few TRBD1 TRBV29-1 TGCAGCGCTGGGGACAGCCTCAATGGAGAAAAACTGTTTTTT CSAGDSLNGEKLFF
TRBJ2-5 once NA TRBV11-2 TGTGCCAGCAGCTTAGCCTTAGGCAGCGGGCGCGAGGGTGAGACCCAGTACTTC CASSLALGSGREGETQYF
TRBJ2-1 NA NA TRBV9 TGTGCCAGCGGACGGACCAGCTCCTACAATGAGCAGTTCTTC CASGRTSSYNEQFF
TRBJ1-5 few NA TRBV2 TGTGCCAGCAGTGAGATCGTAATGACCAATCAGCCCCAGCATTTT CASSEIVMTNQPQHF
TRBJ1-2 NA TRBD1 TRBV5-6 TGTGCCAGCAGCTTAGCGGACAGGGGGCGCGGGAGTGGCTACACCTTC CASSLADRGRGSGYTF
TRBJ2-2 NA NA TRBV2 TGTGCCAGCAGAGCAAGGGATCGTAACGGGGAGCTGTTTTTT CASRARDRNGELFF
TRBJ2-1 once TRBD2 TRBV3-1/TRBV3-2 TGTGCCAGCAGCCGACTAGCGGGAGCTGATGAGCAGTTCTTC CASSRLAGADEQFF
TRBJ2-5 NA NA TRBV5-1 TGCGCCAGCAGCTTGGGTGAACTTTGGACGGAGACCCAGTACTTC CASSLGELWTETQYF
TRBJ2-5 NA NA TRBV5-4 TGTGCCAGCAGCTTCCCGGGAGGGGGCGGACAAGAGACCCAGTACTTC CASSFPGGGGQETQYF
TRBJ2-1 NA TRBD2 TRBV6-4 TGTGCCAGCAGTCCTAGCGGGAGTGGATACAATGAGCAGTTCTTC CASSPSGSGYNEQFF
TRBJ2-7 NA NA TRBV11-2 TGTGCCAGCAGCTTATCGCAGGCCTCCTACGAGCAGTACTTC CASSLSQASYEQYF
TRBJ2-5 NA NA TRBV9 TGTGCCAGCAGCGTAGGAACCGGGCGAGAGACCCAGTACTTC CASSVGTGRETQYF
TRBJ1-6 NA NA TRBV5-6 TGTGCCAGCAGCTTCCGACGGAATAATTCACCCCTCCACTTT CASSFRRNNSPLHF
TRBJ1-2 NA NA TRBV6-5 TGTGCCAGCAATAAGGGGACCTCTAACTATGGCTACACCTTC CASNKGTSNYGYTF
TRBJ2-1 NA NA TRBV15 TGTGCCACCAGCACGAGACAAGGGAGCAACAATGAGCAGTTCTTC CATSTRQGSNNEQFF
TRBJ2-5 NA TRBD2 TRBV9 TGTGCCAGCAGCGCCTGGGGGGGTAGTGAGGAGACCCAGTACTTC CASSAWGGSEETQYF
TRBJ2-7 few NA TRBV3-1/TRBV3-2 TGTGCCAGCAGCCAAGAAACAAGGCTCCACGAGCAGTACTTC CASSQETRLHEQYF
TRBJ2-7 NA TRBD2 TRBV29-1 TGCAGCGTTGCGGGGACCCGAAGCGGGAGCTCCTACGAGCAGTACTTC CSVAGTRSGSSYEQYF